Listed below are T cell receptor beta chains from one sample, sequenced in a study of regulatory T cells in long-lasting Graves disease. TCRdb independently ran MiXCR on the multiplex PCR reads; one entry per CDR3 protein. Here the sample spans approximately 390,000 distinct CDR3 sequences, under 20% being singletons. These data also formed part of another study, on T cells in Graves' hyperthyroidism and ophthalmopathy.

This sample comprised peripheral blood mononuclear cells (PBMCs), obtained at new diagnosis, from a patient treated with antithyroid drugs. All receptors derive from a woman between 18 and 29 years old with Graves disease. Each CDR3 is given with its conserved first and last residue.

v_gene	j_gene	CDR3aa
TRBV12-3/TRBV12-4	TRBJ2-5	CASRGRNHQETQYF
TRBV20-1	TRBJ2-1	CSASRLAGALNEQFF
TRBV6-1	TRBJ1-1	CASRTRREENEAFF
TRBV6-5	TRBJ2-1	CASSYALAGYEQFF
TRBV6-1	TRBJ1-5	CASSLTRASNQPQHF
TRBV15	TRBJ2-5	CATSRDPLLEETQYF
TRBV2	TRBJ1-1	CASRHGRALNTGAFF
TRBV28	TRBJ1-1	CASHMNTEAFF
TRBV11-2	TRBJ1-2	CASSTTGVYGYTF
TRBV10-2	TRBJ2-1	CASSVDRGLKYNEQFF
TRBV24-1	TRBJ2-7	CATSDLKGQGATYEQYF
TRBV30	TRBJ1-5	CAWSADSNQPQHF
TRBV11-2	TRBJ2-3	CASSLTGVTLSTDTQYF
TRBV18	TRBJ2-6	CASSPPRSGANVLTF
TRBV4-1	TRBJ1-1	CASSQDHRGANTEAFF
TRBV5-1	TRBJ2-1	CASSSQGTSAYNEQFF
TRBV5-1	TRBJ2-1	CASSFPLLAGGDNEQFF
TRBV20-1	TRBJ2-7	CSALTYEQYF
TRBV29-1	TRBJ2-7	CSVRTSGFYEQYF
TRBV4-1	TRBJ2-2	CASSPQSTGVTGELFF
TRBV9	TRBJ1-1	CASSVFPTGEAFF
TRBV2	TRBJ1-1	CASSDGRGNTEAFF
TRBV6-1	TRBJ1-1	CASSESWVRTEAFF
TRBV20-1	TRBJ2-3	CSARDTRLAGFTDTQYF